The present TCR beta chain was sequenced within a study of blood T cell repertoires in COVID-19. Produced via immunoSEQ multiplex PCR; TCRdb's table is partial and in-frame only. The sample lists a few hundred thousand clones; around four fifths were seen once. This CDR3 region has 13 residues. This sequence was found in a man aged 25 to 45 with active or convalescent COVID-19. The chain joins TRBV21-1 to TRBJ2-7; no check of the table's D call, TRBD1, against the DNA was made. TRBV21-1 corresponds to a pseudogene. Input material: peripheral blood. The CDR3 coding sequence is TGTGCCAGCACTACCGGACAGTCCTACGAGCAGTACTTC. It codes for CASTTGQSYEQYF.